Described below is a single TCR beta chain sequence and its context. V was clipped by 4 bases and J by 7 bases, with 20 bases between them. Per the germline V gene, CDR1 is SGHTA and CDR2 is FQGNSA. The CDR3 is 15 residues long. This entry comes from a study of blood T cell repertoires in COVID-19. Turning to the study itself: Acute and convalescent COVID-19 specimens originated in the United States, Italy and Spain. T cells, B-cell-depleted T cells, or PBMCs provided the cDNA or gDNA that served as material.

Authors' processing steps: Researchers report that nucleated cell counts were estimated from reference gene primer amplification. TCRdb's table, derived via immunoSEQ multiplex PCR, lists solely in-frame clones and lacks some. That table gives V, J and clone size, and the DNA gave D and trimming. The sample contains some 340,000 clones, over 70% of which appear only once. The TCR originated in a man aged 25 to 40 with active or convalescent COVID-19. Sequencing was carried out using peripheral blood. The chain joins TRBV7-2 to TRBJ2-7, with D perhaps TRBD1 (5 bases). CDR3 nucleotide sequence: TGTGCCAGCAGCTCGTTAGAAGGGGCCTGGGGAGAGCAGTACTTC. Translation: CASSSLEGAWGEQYF.